The 4 T cell receptor beta chains presented below share a single source sample, sequenced in a study of CD8 T cells in ankylosing spondylitis. TCRdb analysed the 5' RACE reads with MiXCR anew, one entry per CDR3 protein. The sample contains under 250,000 distinct CDR3 sequences, 20% to 30% of which appear only once. Material: blood, either unsorted or a sorted T cell fraction (not recorded which). These receptors all stem from a male donor with ankylosing spondylitis or in good health (not recorded which).

This clonotype showed up just a few times. The V gene is TRBV29-1, the J gene TRBJ1-2; 9 bases are a match to TRBD1. The germline V gene encodes CDR1 SQVTM and CDR2 ANQGSEA. With V trimmed by 4 bases and J by 8 bases, 8 bases remained unmatched. This CDR3 is 13 amino acids long. CDR3 in DNA: TGCAGCGTTGGTTTCCGGGACAGGGAGGGCTACACCTTC. Amino acids: CSVGFRDREGYTF.

The chain joins TRBV20-1 to TRBJ2-3, with TRBD1 matching over 8 bases. The germline V gene has CDR1 DFQATT and CDR2 SNEGSKA (reference sequence). V was pared by 6 bases and J by 2 bases, with 7 bases of the junction left unmatched. The CDR3 is 14 amino acids. CDR3 protein: CSAHTGGATDTQYF. As DNA, the CDR3 is TGCAGTGCACATACAGGGGGAGCCACAGATACGCAGTATTTT.

Many counts were recorded for this clonotype. This chain links TRBV6-5 with TRBJ2-1, with 11 positions matching TRBD2. V was clipped by 0 bases and J by 0 bases; unmatched bases: 7. Germline-derived CDR1 and CDR2 are MNHEY and SVGAGI. The CDR3 is made up of 19 amino acids. In DNA form, the CDR3 reads TGTGCCAGCAGTTACTCCGGACTAGCGGGTCAAAGCTCCTACAATGAGCAGTTCTTC. It is translated as CASSYSGLAGQSSYNEQFF.

This clonotype occurred many times. This chain joins TRBV20-1 and TRBJ2-7, with 7 bases aligning to TRBD2. This CDR3 spans 14 amino acids. Germline lookup yields CDR1 DFQATT and CDR2 SNEGSKA (reference sequence). The J segment lost 6 bases and the V segment lost 6 bases, leaving 14 bases of the junction unmatched. The CDR3 sequence: CSAGMGAGVGEQYF. CDR3 DNA: TGCAGTGCGGGTATGGGTGCGGGAGTCGGCGAGCAGTACTTC.